This T cell receptor (beta chain) was documented in a study of OX40 agonist ivuxolimab in advanced cancers. The CDR3 length is 17 residues. Germline CDR1 reads SEHNR; CDR2 reads FQNEAQ (reference sequence). The V segment lost 5 bases and the J segment 5 bases; nucleotides outside the gene matches: 13. Study-wide findings and caveats: Not determined was the antigen specificity of the expanded peripheral T cells.

Comment on this clone: Its antigen is undetermined.

Generated by immunoSEQ multiplex PCR, the TCRdb table keeps only in-frame clones and is missing some. There are 40,000 to 60,000 clones in the sample; roughly 84% occur only once, and about 3% lies in the top ten. The source was CD4+ or CD8+ T cells sorted from blood, collected in a trial of the OX40 agonist ivuxolimab. V and J are TRBV7-9 and TRBJ2-1, with 9 bases identical to TRBD1. This clonotype was sampled from an adult with an advanced solid tumor such as melanoma, head and neck, liver or kidney cancer. CDR3 protein: CASSPRTPGQGNNEQFF. CDR3 DNA: TGTGCCAGCAGCCCAAGGACCCCCGGACAGGGGAACAATGAGCAGTTCTTC.